The next 25 T cell receptor beta chains were all read from a single sample in a study of CD8+ T cells in alopecia areata. As for treatment: oral pan-JAK inhibitor, 5-10 mg twice daily. Investigators isolated RNA and reverse transcribed it into cDNA to act as the sequencing template. Data came from immunoSEQ multiplex PCR; TCRdb stores just in-frame clones and leaves some out. Of 150,000 or so clones listed, 45% to 65% are singletons. The material was CD8+ T cells sorted from blood, obtained at week 4, from a patient treated with tofacitinib. The receptors come from a human donor with alopecia areata.

The chain has TRBV4-1 and TRBJ2-7, with 8 positions matching TRBD1. Germline V gives CDR1 MGHRA, CDR2 YSYEKL. V lost 2 bases, J lost 7 bases, and 1 base stayed unmatched. The CDR3 loop spans 12 amino acids. The CDR3: CASSQWTGEQYF. For the CDR3, the DNA is TGCGCCAGCAGCCAATGGACAGGGGAGCAGTACTTC.

This rearrangement joins TRBV6-5 to TRBJ1-1; weak D call: TRBD1 (6 bases). Germline values: CDR1 MNHEY, CDR2 SVGAGI. Trimming took off 4 bases at V and 5 bases at J, with 17 bases between the two ends. The CDR3 is made up of 15 amino acids. The CDR3, as DNA: TGTGCCAGCAGTTCCGATATTAACAGGGTGACTGAAGCTTTCTTT. This codes for CASSSDINRVTEAFF.

This rearrangement joins TRBV6-1 to TRBJ2-5; D ambiguous. In germline, CDR1 is MNHNS, CDR2 SASEGT. Trimming left V 2 bases short and J 5 bases short, with 15 bases between. The length of the CDR3 is 15 residues. CDR3 in amino acids: CASSERPVAFETQYF. The CDR3 bases are TGTGCCAGCAGTGAACGACCAGTCGCCTTCGAGACCCAGTACTTC.

This clone was picked up many times. The J gene is TRBJ2-3, the V gene TRBV6-1; D uncertain. V lost 2 bases, J lost 4 bases, and 10 bases lay in between. Germline CDR1 and CDR2: MNHNS and SASEGT. The CDR3 contains 14 residues. The CDR3 reads CASSENRGADTQYF. CDR3 in DNA: TGTGCCAGCAGTGAAAACCGCGGCGCAGATACGCAGTATTTT.

The chain uses TRBV6-6 and TRBJ1-1; possible D gene TRBD1, 5 bases. CDR1 is MNHNY, CDR2 SVGAGI, per germline (reference sequence). V gave up 6 bases and J gave up 4 bases, with 15 bases separating them. This CDR3 has 14 amino acids. CDR3 nucleotides: TGTGCCAGCAGCCACGTCACGGGGGGCACTGAAGCTTTCTTT. The encoded protein is CASSHVTGGTEAFF.

The table lists this clone with a few counts. The CDR3 bases are TGTGCCAGCAGTGAAGCCGGACTAGCGGGTACAGATACGCAGTATTTT. As protein: CASSEAGLAGTDTQYF. V and J are TRBV2 and TRBJ2-3, with TRBD2 matching 11 bases. Germline CDR1 is SNHLY and CDR2 is FYNNEI. CDR3 length equals 16 residues. The J segment lost 3 bases and the V segment lost 0 bases, leaving 2 bases of the junction unmatched.

This clone has a handful of counts. CDR3 sequence: CASSYSNRGDEQFF. DNA of the CDR3: TGTGCCAGCAGCTATAGCAACAGGGGCGATGAGCAGTTCTTC. This chain links TRBV27 with TRBJ2-1; TRBD1 matches 7 bases. CDR3 length equals 14 residues. Trimming removed 6 bases from V and 8 bases from J; junction bases left unmatched: 10. Per the germline V gene, CDR1 is MNHEY and CDR2 is SMNVEV (reference sequence).

This clone was counted between two and nine times. The V gene is TRBV10-3, the J gene TRBJ2-5, with D uncertain. This CDR3 contains 12 residues. Trimming left V 4 bases short and J 11 bases short, with 14 bases between. Germline loops: CDR1 ENHRY, CDR2 SYGVKD. The CDR3 region has the DNA TGTGCCATCAGTGGTACAGTCCAAAGGCAGTACTTC. Its translation: CAISGTVQRQYF.

The V call is TRBV29-1, the J call TRBJ1-2; 8 nucleotides match TRBD1. There are 13 residues in the CDR3. Trimming took 6 bases from V and 6 from J; bases not matched to a gene: 9. Germline loops: CDR1 SQVTM, CDR2 ANQGSEA. CDR3 amino acids: CSVGGTGGDGYTF. The CDR3 DNA sequence: TGCAGCGTCGGCGGAACAGGGGGGGATGGCTACACCTTC.

The V gene is TRBV11-2, the J gene TRBJ2-7; 9 bases agree with TRBD2. The CDR3 extends over 16 amino acids. Per germline, CDR1 SGHAT and CDR2 FQNNGV. V dropped 5 bases and J dropped 0; count of bases not matched to a gene: 8. The CDR3 loop is CASSLPERGASYEQYF. As DNA, the CDR3 is TGTGCCAGCAGCCTCCCTGAGCGGGGGGCCTCCTACGAGCAGTACTTC. Based on the CDR3 plus reference TRBV11-2 and TRBJ2-7, the full variable domain is EAGVAQSPRYKIIEKRQSVAFWCNPISGHATLYWYQQILGQGPKLLIQFQNNGVVDDSQLPKDRFSAERLKGVDSTLKIQPAKLEDSAVYLCASSLPERGASYEQYFGPGTRLTVT.

The chain couples TRBV5-4 to TRBJ2-7; a possible D gene is TRBD1 (6 bases). CDR3 size: 13 residues. The V gene lost 3 bases and the J gene lost 4 bases, with 11 bases spanning the gap. Germline CDR1 SGHNT, CDR2 YYREEE (reference sequence). The CDR3 sequence: CASSSRDNYEQYF. In DNA, the CDR3 is TGTGCCAGCAGCTCCCGGGACAATTACGAGCAGTACTTC.

Only a few counts were recorded for this clone. V gene TRBV7-6 combines with J gene TRBJ2-3; perhaps TRBD2 as D (5 bases). The V gene's germline CDR1 is SGHVS and CDR2 FNYEAQ. The ends were cut back, 5 bases at V and 2 bases at J, with 11 bases in the middle. CDR3 length: 14 amino acids. The CDR3 bases are TGTGCCAGCAGCCTCGGGGAACTCACAGATACGCAGTATTTT. Its protein product is CASSLGELTDTQYF.

The J gene is TRBJ2-7, the V gene TRBV30; D gene uncertain. The CDR3 covers 12 residues. Germline values: CDR1 GTSNPN, CDR2 SVGIG (reference sequence). The germline V and J ends were trimmed by 0 bases and 5 bases, with 8 bases remaining between them. The CDR3 is CAWSVMADEQYF. CDR3 sequence (DNA): TGTGCCTGGAGTGTAATGGCGGACGAGCAGTACTTC.

This CDR3 reads CASSLGGQGHEQFF. The CDR3 DNA reads TGTGCCAGCAGCTTAGGGGGGCAGGGCCATGAGCAGTTCTTC. V usage is TRBV13 and J usage is TRBJ2-1; tentative D call: TRBD1 (5 bases). CDR3 length: 14 amino acids. Trimming took off 0 bases at V and 8 bases at J, with 11 bases between the two ends. Germline V gene lookup returns CDR1 PRHDT and CDR2 FYEKMQ (reference sequence).

The genes are TRBV13 and TRBJ2-5; D tentatively reads TRBD1 or TRBD2 (6 bases each). CDR3 length equals 12 residues. CDR1 and CDR2 (germline): PRHDT, FYEKMQ (reference sequence). The ends were cut back, 7 bases at V and 4 bases at J, with 10 bases in the middle. CDR3 amino acids: CASKKGGETQYF. For the CDR3, the DNA is TGTGCCAGCAAAAAGGGGGGAGAGACCCAGTACTTC.

This clone was recorded a few times. This chain joins TRBV5-1 and TRBJ2-1, with TRBD1 as a possible D gene (5 bases). The CDR3 consists of 15 residues. The V and J ends lost 1 base and 3 bases respectively, with 11 bases between them. Looked up from germline, CDR1 is SGHRS and CDR2 is YFSETQ. As DNA, the CDR3 is TGCGCCAGCAGCTTGCGCCAGGGATTCTACAATGAGCAGTTCTTC. Its translation: CASSLRQGFYNEQFF.

The CDR3 DNA reads TGTGCCAGCTCACCGGGTCCCTGGGATAATTCACCCCTCCACTTT. This sequence encodes CASSPGPWDNSPLHF. V and J are TRBV18 and TRBJ1-6; D is uncertain. V lost 3 bases and J 5 bases, leaving 11 bases between the germline ends. The CDR3 length is 15 residues. Germline lookup yields CDR1 KGHSH and CDR2 LQKENI.

The DNA for the CDR3 is TGTGCCAGCAGTTACACGGACGGCAATGAGCAGTTCTTC. Translating gives CASSYTDGNEQFF. J is TRBJ2-1 and V is TRBV6-5, with unresolved D. The V end was cut by 2 bases, the J end by 6 bases, with 8 bases between. Germline CDR1 is MNHEY and CDR2 is SVGAGI. The CDR3 extends over 13 amino acids.

In this sample, this clone turned up a few times. The chain joins TRBV5-1 to TRBJ1-1, with D unclear. In germline, CDR1 is SGHRS, CDR2 YFSETQ. Trimming took off 2 bases at V and 4 bases at J, with 12 bases between the two ends. The length of the CDR3 is 14 residues. The DNA for the CDR3 is TGCGCCAGCAGCTTACGGCTCCGAGGCACTGAAGCTTTCTTT. It translates to CASSLRLRGTEAFF.

The gene calls are TRBV6-1 and TRBJ2-7; weak D call: TRBD1 (6 bases). Between the trimmed V and J ends, which lost 1 base and 0 bases, there was a span of 7 bases. This CDR3 contains 14 residues. The germline V gene has CDR1 MNHNS and CDR2 SASEGT. This CDR3 is CASSEGTASYEQYF. The CDR3 nucleotides are TGTGCCAGCAGTGAAGGGACAGCCTCCTACGAGCAGTACTTC.

This chain links TRBV2 with TRBJ2-6, with D possibly matching TRBD1 (5 bases). CDR3 length: 15 amino acids. Per germline, CDR1 SNHLY and CDR2 FYNNEI. V was pared by 6 bases and J by 0 bases, with 9 bases between. The CDR3 spells CASRTGDSGANVLTF. As DNA, the CDR3 is TGTGCCAGCAGAACAGGAGACTCTGGGGCCAACGTCCTGACTTTC.

To note about this clone: One end of the junction varies from germline; a read error may be responsible. The chain couples TRBV7-9 to TRBJ1-6, with 8 positions matching TRBD1. This CDR3 is built from 12 residues. Germline lookup yields CDR1 SEHNR and CDR2 FQNEAQ (reference sequence). This chain's CDR3 is CASSQMTGDRNF. The CDR3, as DNA: TGTGCCAGCAGCCAGATGACAGGGGACCGGAACTTT.

The J gene is TRBJ2-3, the V gene TRBV7-9; D may correspond to TRBD1 or TRBD2 (5 bases each). The CDR3 totals 18 residues. Between the trimmed V and J ends, which lost 4 bases and 0 bases, there was a span of 20 bases. Germline V gene data show CDR1 as SEHNR and CDR2 as FQNEAQ (reference sequence). CDR3 nucleotide sequence: TGTGCCAGCAGCTCCACTCGGGGCAGACCCTCTAGCACAGATACGCAGTATTTT. Residues: CASSSTRGRPSSTDTQYF. The full variable domain, with the rest looked up from reference TRBV7-9 and TRBJ2-3, is DTGVSQNPRHKITKRGQNVTFRCDPISEHNRLYWYRQTLGQGPEFLTYFQNEAQLEKSRLLSDRFSAERPKGSFSTLEIQRTEQGDSAMYLCASSSTRGRPSSTDTQYFGPGTRLTVL.

The chain links TRBV7-2 to TRBJ1-1; 10 bases fit TRBD1. From germline, CDR1 is SGHTA and CDR2 FQGNSA. The V segment lost 5 bases and the J segment 2 bases; nucleotides outside the gene matches: 2. The CDR3 sequence is 14 residues long. The CDR3 is CASSRDRGNTEAFF. For the CDR3, the DNA is TGTGCCAGCAGCCGGGACAGGGGAAACACTGAAGCTTTCTTT.

The DNA of the CDR3 is TGTGCCAGCAGTTACGGACTATCCGGCCAGCCCCAGCATTTT. Protein sequence: CASSYGLSGQPQHF. The V gene is TRBV6-5, the J gene TRBJ1-5, with no clear D. Germline V gene lookup returns CDR1 MNHEY and CDR2 SVGAGI. There are 14 residues in the CDR3. V lost 2 bases and J lost 7, with 12 bases in between.